A single sample is the source of the 18 T cell receptor beta chains below, sequenced in a study of shared clonotypes between healthy human individuals. Naive CD8 cells were CD45RO-negative, positively selected for CCR7, excluding terminally differentiated effector memory CD45RA+ cells. Produced via immunoSEQ multiplex PCR; TCRdb's table is partial and in-frame only. Of approximately 600,000 clones in the sample, 85% to 95% were seen once. The source material was naive CD8+ T cells sorted from blood. The receptors were sampled from a woman in her twenties or thirties in good health.

The chain has TRBV2 and TRBJ2-1, with 10 nucleotides matching TRBD2. This CDR3 has 15 residues. The V gene's germline CDR1 is SNHLY and CDR2 FYNNEI. J was trimmed by 10 bases and V by 3 bases; bases with no gene match: 9. CDR3 region: CASSELAGGLSEQFF. The CDR3 DNA is TGTGCCAGCAGTGAGTTAGCGGGAGGTCTGTCAGAGCAGTTCTTC. Using reference TRBV2 and TRBJ2-1 for the parts outside the CDR3, the full variable domain is EPEVTQTPSHQVTQMGQEVILRCVPISNHLYFYWYRQILGQKVEFLVSFYNNEISEKSEIFDDQFSVERPDGSNFTLKIRSTKLEDSAMYFCASSELAGGLSEQFFGPGTRLTVL.

This chain connects TRBV19 to TRBJ2-1; the match to TRBD2 covers 9 bases. CDR1 is LNHDA and CDR2 is SQIVND in the germline V gene (reference sequence). The ends lost 5 bases at V and 4 bases at J; junction bases unmatched: 6. There are 15 residues in the CDR3. The chain's CDR3 is CASSGREGNYNEQFF. CDR3 in DNA: TGTGCCAGTAGTGGGCGGGAGGGGAATTACAATGAGCAGTTCTTC. Using reference TRBV19 and TRBJ2-1 for the parts outside the CDR3, the full variable domain is DGGITQSPKYLFRKEGQNVTLSCEQNLNHDAMYWYRQDPGQGLRLIYYSQIVNDFQKGDIAEGYSVSREKKESFPLTVTSAQKNPTAFYLCASSGREGNYNEQFFGPGTRLTVL.

This clone appeared once. This sequence joins TRBV7-9 and TRBJ2-7, with a weak D call TRBD1 (6 bases). Trimming left V 0 bases short and J 3 bases short, with 12 bases between. The germline V gene has CDR1 SEHNR and CDR2 FQNEAQ (reference sequence). The length of the CDR3 is 15 residues. As DNA, the CDR3 is TGTGCCAGCAGCTTAGCGCAAGGACAGATCTACGAGCAGTACTTC. Amino acids: CASSLAQGQIYEQYF.

This sequence joins TRBV2 and TRBJ1-5, with D tentatively TRBD1 (6 bases). Between the trimmed V and J ends, which lost 6 bases and 1 base, there was a span of 7 bases. Germline lookup yields CDR1 SNHLY and CDR2 FYNNEI. There are 13 residues in the CDR3. The CDR3 nucleotides read TGTGCCAGCAGGGACAGAAGCAATCAGCCCCAGCATTTT. This gives the protein CASRDRSNQPQHF.

This sequence joins TRBV5-6 and TRBJ2-7, with D maybe TRBD1 (6 bases). Germline V gene data show CDR1 as SGHDT and CDR2 as YYEEEE. Trimming removed 2 bases at V and 3 bases at J, with 15 bases between. This CDR3 comprises 15 residues. CDR3 residues: CASSFQGGRSYEQYF. The DNA of the CDR3 is TGTGCCAGCAGCTTCCAAGGGGGACGGAGCTACGAGCAGTACTTC.

The chain employs TRBV7-6 and TRBJ2-7; 13 bases fit TRBD2. Per germline, CDR1 SGHVS and CDR2 FNYEAQ. Losses at the gene ends were 5 bases for V and 7 bases for J; bases not matched to a gene: 11. The CDR3 spans 16 residues. CDR3 sequence (DNA): TGTGCCAGCAGCGCGAAAACTAGCGGGAGGGCTGCGGAGCAGTACTTC. Protein sequence: CASSAKTSGRAAEQYF.

The chain carries TRBV29-1 and TRBJ2-7; weak D call: TRBD1 (6 bases). With 6 bases removed from V and 3 bases from J, the gap between germline ends came to 15 bases. The CDR3 extends over 13 amino acids. Germline assignment: CDR1 SQVTM and CDR2 ANQGSEA. This chain's CDR3 is CSVDGQTIYEQYF. Here the CDR3 DNA reads TGCAGCGTGGACGGACAGACGATCTACGAGCAGTACTTC.

This clone was picked up one time. This sequence joins TRBV14 and TRBJ2-6, with D possibly being TRBD2 (6 bases). The CDR3 is made up of 17 amino acids. Germline CDR1 reads SGHDN; CDR2 reads FVKESK. V was cut by 5 bases and J by 4 bases, with 18 bases left in between. CDR3 loop: CASSDIWRGSGANVLTF. The CDR3 region has the DNA TGTGCCAGCAGCGACATTTGGAGGGGCTCCGGGGCCAACGTCCTGACTTTC.

This CDR3 reads CASSPGVQGDTQYF. The DNA for the CDR3 is TGCGCCAGCAGCCCCGGGGTCCAGGGAGATACGCAGTATTTT. This chain joins TRBV4-1 and TRBJ2-3; either TRBD1 or TRBD2 may supply D (5 bases each). The CDR3 totals 14 residues. The ends were cut back, 4 bases at V and 5 bases at J, with 13 bases in the middle. CDR1 is MGHRA and CDR2 is YSYEKL in the germline V gene.

This clone is a singleton in its sample. The chain combines TRBV7-6 with TRBJ2-1; the D gene is possibly TRBD1 (5 bases). Trimming shortened V by 1 base and J by 5 bases, and 12 bases separated the two germline ends. The V gene's germline CDR1 is SGHVS and CDR2 FNYEAQ. This CDR3 has 15 amino acids. The CDR3 DNA reads as TGTGCCAGCAGCTTAGTTCAGGGTACGCACAATGAGCAGTTCTTC. Translating it yields CASSLVQGTHNEQFF.

On this clone itself: The same CDR3 is also encoded by other DNA sequences in this sample. The genes are TRBV28 and TRBJ2-7; a weak D match, TRBD2 (5 bases). Per germline, CDR1 MDHEN and CDR2 SYDVKM. Trimming pared 6 bases from V and 0 bases from J, leaving 9 bases between. The CDR3 has 13 amino acids. CDR3 sequence (DNA): TGTGCCAGCAGCCTCCGGGACTCCTACGAGCAGTACTTC. It is translated as CASSLRDSYEQYF. The variable domain in full, completed from reference TRBV28 and TRBJ2-7, reads DVKVTQSSRYLVKRTGEKVFLECVQDMDHENMFWYRQDPGLGLRLIYFSYDVKMKEKGDIPEGYSVSREKKERFSLILESASTNQTSMYLCASSLRDSYEQYFGPGTRLTVT.

The chain joins TRBV11-2 to TRBJ1-1; D is perhaps TRBD1 (5 bases). V was trimmed by 4 bases and J by 0 bases, leaving 15 bases between them. Germline CDR1 is SGHAT and CDR2 is FQNNGV. The CDR3 covers 16 residues. CDR3 residues: CASSSTGDPLNTEAFF. CDR3 DNA: TGTGCCAGCAGCTCAACGGGGGATCCCTTGAACACTGAAGCTTTCTTT.

The chain joins TRBV6-1 to TRBJ1-4, with a weak D call TRBD1 (5 bases). The CDR3 is 16 residues long. Per the germline V gene, CDR1 is MNHNS and CDR2 is SASEGT. Trimming left V 3 bases short and J 3 bases short, with 14 bases between. The CDR3 reads CASSEGGTQANEKLFF. CDR3 nucleotides: TGTGCCAGCAGTGAGGGGGGAACCCAAGCTAATGAAAAACTGTTTTTT.

This rearrangement joins TRBV5-1 to TRBJ1-3; 8 bases match TRBD1. Trimming removed 0 bases from V and 1 base from J; junction bases left unmatched: 9. Germline values: CDR1 SGHRS, CDR2 YFSETQ. CDR3 length: 18 residues. In nucleotides, the CDR3 is TGCGCCAGCAGCTTGGGATCCCGGACAGGGTTATCTGGAAACACCATATATTTT. This sequence encodes CASSLGSRTGLSGNTIYF.

The chain joins TRBV5-6 to TRBJ1-1; no definite D call. CDR1 and CDR2 from the germline V gene are SGHDT and YYEEEE. This CDR3 region has 13 residues. The V end was cut by 5 bases, the J end by 0 bases, with 8 bases between. DNA for the CDR3: TGTGCCAGCAGTGAAGGGATGAACACTGAAGCTTTCTTT. Protein product: CASSEGMNTEAFF.

This CDR3 is CASSLIAPAATYEQYF. For the CDR3, the DNA is TGCGCCAGCAGCCTGATCGCACCTGCCGCCACCTACGAGCAGTACTTC. This sequence joins TRBV5-1 and TRBJ2-7; D is ambiguous. Germline CDR1 is SGHRS and CDR2 is YFSETQ. V shed 4 bases and J shed 2 bases, with 19 bases lying between them. The CDR3 is 16 amino acids.

This clone came up once. This chain joins TRBV2 and TRBJ2-2, with TRBD2 as a possible D gene (6 bases). V lost 8 bases to trimming and J lost 2 bases, with 12 bases between them. Germline CDR1 reads SNHLY; CDR2 reads FYNNEI. The CDR3 extends over 14 amino acids. This chain's CDR3 is CASDKRVNTGELFF. As DNA, the CDR3 is TGTGCCAGCGATAAGCGGGTAAACACCGGGGAGCTGTTTTTT. Using reference TRBV2 and TRBJ2-2 for the parts outside the CDR3, the full variable domain is EPEVTQTPSHQVTQMGQEVILRCVPISNHLYFYWYRQILGQKVEFLVSFYNNEISEKSEIFDDQFSVERPDGSNFTLKIRSTKLEDSAMYFCASDKRVNTGELFFGEGSRLTVL.

The chain links TRBV5-4 to TRBJ2-1, with 7 bases that match TRBD2. The CDR3 has 15 amino acids. The ends lost 2 bases at V and 2 bases at J; junction bases unmatched: 4. In germline, CDR1 is SGHNT, CDR2 YYREEE (reference sequence). The CDR3 sequence: CASSFLAEPYNEQFF. The CDR3 nucleotides read TGTGCCAGCAGCTTCCTAGCGGAGCCCTACAATGAGCAGTTCTTC.